The source of this TCR beta chain is a study of glioma-infiltrating T cells. Whole-study findings and limits: Only very few CDR3 sequences appeared in both tissue and blood. Above-expected tissue-blood divergence occurred in all gliomas, most in low-grade ones.

This CDR3 comprises 16 residues. V was clipped by 7 bases and J by 0 bases, with 16 bases between them. Germline loops: CDR1 SNHLY, CDR2 FYNNEI. Using RNA template, CDR3s of TCR alpha and beta were amplified with iRepertoire arm-PCR. Input was roughly 95-450 ng of tissue mRNA or PBMC total RNA. TCRdb ran MiXCR on the multiplex PCR reads and lists one entry per CDR3 protein. The table lists under 200,000 distinct CDR3 sequences, about 47% of them singletons. In the case of this clonotype: Its antigen is not identified.

This clonotype was obtained from a human donor with low-grade glioma or glioblastoma, undergoing nonglioma brain surgery, or in good health (not recorded which). Sequencing used glioma tissue, nonneoplastic brain tissue, or PBMCs (not recorded which). This chain links TRBV2 with TRBJ1-3; D is undetermined. The CDR3 coding sequence is TGTGCCAGCACCGACGGAGGGCGAAGCTCTGGAAACACCATATATTTT. Its translation is CASTDGGRSSGNTIYF.